This TCR beta chain was documented in a study of CD4 T cells in relation to SARS-CoV-2 and coronaviruses. Overall study: No peptide or an HIV-1 Nef peptide pool served as negative control.

TCRdb's table, derived via immunoSEQ multiplex PCR, lists solely in-frame clones and lacks some. The sample contains 20,000 or so clones, around 81% of which appear only once. CD4+ T cells from unexposed donors were obtained before the COVID-19 pandemic (2011-2018). Isolation of CD4+ T cells took place after around eleven days in culture. Germline V lookup: CDR1 MNHEY, CDR2 SVGAGI. The CDR3 sequence is 15 residues long. V dropped 7 bases and J dropped 7 bases, with 17 bases sitting between them. About this clone: Its antigen is currently unknown.

The sequencing input was CD4+ T cells from PBMCs, cultured in vitro. The rearrangement uses TRBV6-5 and TRBJ1-6; a weak D match, TRBD1 (5 bases). The receptor comes from a human donor in good health. The DNA of the CDR3 is TGTGCCAGCACTAGACGTTTCGGGGCCAATTCACCCCTCCACTTT. Its translation: CASTRRFGANSPLHF.